This TCR delta chain was sequenced in a study of gamma-delta chains in newborns, infants, children. Study overall: Microbial exposure reportedly drives polyclonal innate γδ T cell expansion after birth.

CDR1 is GEAIGNYY and CDR2 is EKD in the germline V gene. This CDR3 spans 21 amino acids. This clone was observed a few times. This may be a read error, as it is one base from a much larger clone. TCRdb reapplied CATT to the reads. The repertoire includes about 8,300 delta-chain clones, approximately 1.5% of them detected once, and approximately 8.3% sits in the top ten. V and J are TRDV2 and TRDJ3, with TRDD3 matching over 9 bases. Material for sequencing was blood. The receptor was derived from a child who was a newborn, infant or young child, either healthy, febrile or measles-vaccinated (not recorded which). In DNA form, the CDR3 reads TGTGCCTGTGACTCCCACCTGGGGGATCCTTCAAGCTCCTGGGACACCCGACAGACGTTTTTC. Translation: CACDSHLGDPSSSWDTRQTFF.